The clone carrying this TCR beta chain was recorded many times. Its target is unknown. TCRdb re-called the 5' RACE reads through MiXCR, storing one row per CDR3 protein. The sample lists 20,000 to 25,000 distinct CDR3 sequences, 5.3% occurring once. The data are from a study of early T cells in non-severe SARS-CoV-2 infection. Across the whole study: The chains were unpaired, and the sequenced material was bulk RNA from unsorted whole blood.

Study results and limitations: VDJdb matching favored anti-spike CD8 responses, missing private and CD4 specificities.

Germline CDR1 is SGHNT and CDR2 is YENEEA. The CDR3 extends over 14 amino acids. V trimming: 5 bases; J trimming: 9 bases; junction bases outside the gene matches: 10. The sequenced sample was whole blood. The sequence was obtained from an adult who was a healthcare worker with PCR-confirmed SARS-CoV-2 infection or an uninfected control (not recorded which). The V gene is TRBV11-3, the J gene TRBJ2-1; 7 bases line up with TRBD2. Written as DNA, the CDR3 is TGTGCCAGCAGCCCTGGCGGGAGTTTAGGTGAGCAGTTCTTC. Its protein is CASSPGGSLGEQFF.